The rows below give T cell receptor beta chains drawn from one sample of a study of blood T cells in healthy people across ages. From the 5' RACE reads, TCRdb called clonotypes with MiXCR, one entry per CDR3 protein. This table holds 1.5 million to 2 million distinct CDR3 sequences, 28% found once. The sequenced sample was blood. The receptors here all came from a woman aged 30 to 39 in good health. Both conserved end residues are part of each CDR3. Each record gives: clone size, J gene, D gene, V gene, CDR3 DNA, CDR3 protein. The D gene is left open where the match is weak. Clone size is not always given. Where it is, it says once, few, many or a class for expanded clones.

clone size: many
J gene: TRBJ2-5
D gene: TRBD1
V gene: TRBV20-1
CDR3 DNA: TGCAGTACGCGTAAAACCGGGACAGGGAATCCCTCCCAGTACTTC
CDR3 protein: CSTRKTGTGNPSQYF

clone size: few
J gene: TRBJ1-2
D gene: TRBD1
V gene: TRBV2
CDR3 DNA: TGTGCCAGCAGGCAGGGGGCAGGCGACTATGGCTACACCTTC
CDR3 protein: CASRQGAGDYGYTF

clone size: few
J gene: TRBJ1-4
D gene: .
V gene: TRBV29-1
CDR3 DNA: TGCAGCCCGCAAGAGGGGCAGGGAGATGAAAAACTGTTTTTT
CDR3 protein: CSPQEGQGDEKLFF

clone size: few
J gene: TRBJ2-7
D gene: .
V gene: TRBV20-1
CDR3 DNA: TGCAGTGCTAGTCCCACAGTCTACGAGCAGTACTTC
CDR3 protein: CSASPTVYEQYF

clone size: .
J gene: TRBJ2-7
D gene: .
V gene: TRBV18
CDR3 DNA: TGTGCCGGCTCACCACCGCGGCGGACCTCCTACAATGAGCAGTACTTC
CDR3 protein: CAGSPPRRTSYNEQYF

clone size: few
J gene: TRBJ2-7
D gene: TRBD1
V gene: TRBV10-3
CDR3 DNA: TGTGCCATCCGCACCGGGACAGGGAGGGGTATGGGGGAGCAGTACTTC
CDR3 protein: CAIRTGTGRGMGEQYF

clone size: .
J gene: TRBJ1-5
D gene: .
V gene: TRBV18
CDR3 DNA: TGTGCCTGTAGCAATCAGCCCCAGCATTTT
CDR3 protein: CACSNQPQHF

clone size: .
J gene: TRBJ2-1
D gene: .
V gene: TRBV12-3/TRBV12-4
CDR3 DNA: TGTGCCAGCAGAGATCCGGGACTCAAACAGTTCTTC
CDR3 protein: CASRDPGLKQFF

clone size: .
J gene: TRBJ2-2
D gene: TRBD1
V gene: TRBV7-9
CDR3 DNA: TGTGCCAGCAGCTTGCGGACAGGCTATTACACCGGGGAGCTGTTTTTT
CDR3 protein: CASSLRTGYYTGELFF

clone size: few
J gene: TRBJ2-7
D gene: TRBD2
V gene: TRBV15
CDR3 DNA: TGTGCCACCAGCAGAGATCGACTAGCGGGGCTGTACGAGCAGTACTTC
CDR3 protein: CATSRDRLAGLYEQYF

clone size: .
J gene: TRBJ2-3
D gene: .
V gene: TRBV3-1
CDR3 DNA: TGTGCCAGCAGCAACCCGGGCCTTCCCAATACGCAGTATTTT
CDR3 protein: CASSNPGLPNTQYF

clone size: .
J gene: TRBJ2-5
D gene: TRBD2
V gene: TRBV28
CDR3 DNA: TGTGCCAGCAGGAGAGGGGGACTAGCGTTCTATGAGCAGTACTTC
CDR3 protein: CASRRGGLAFYEQYF

clone size: .
J gene: TRBJ1-5
D gene: TRBD1
V gene: TRBV5-6
CDR3 DNA: TGTGCCAGCAGCTTTAACAGGGGTCAGGGGCCCCAGCATTTT
CDR3 protein: CASSFNRGQGPQHF

clone size: few
J gene: TRBJ2-3
D gene: .
V gene: TRBV15
CDR3 DNA: TGTGCCACCAGCCGAGAGATTGGCACAGATACGCAGTATTTT
CDR3 protein: CATSREIGTDTQYF

clone size: .
J gene: TRBJ1-5
D gene: .
V gene: TRBV30
CDR3 DNA: TGTGCCTGGAGTGTAGGAACAGTCAATCAGCCCCAGCATTTT
CDR3 protein: CAWSVGTVNQPQHF

clone size: many
J gene: TRBJ2-1
D gene: TRBD2
V gene: TRBV7-6
CDR3 DNA: TGTGCCAGCAGCCGGCCGCGGGGGAGCTCCTACAATGAGCAGTTCTTC
CDR3 protein: CASSRPRGSSYNEQFF

clone size: many
J gene: TRBJ2-1
D gene: .
V gene: TRBV7-2
CDR3 DNA: TGTGCCAGCAGCTCAACCGGGACCTCCGCCGGACATGAGCAGTTCTTC
CDR3 protein: CASSSTGTSAGHEQFF

clone size: .
J gene: TRBJ2-7
D gene: TRBD1
V gene: TRBV29-1
CDR3 DNA: TGCAGCGTTGACGTTGGACAGGGGGCCTACGAGCAGTACTTC
CDR3 protein: CSVDVGQGAYEQYF

clone size: .
J gene: TRBJ1-2
D gene: TRBD1
V gene: TRBV28
CDR3 DNA: TGTGCCAGCAGACCCACAGGGGCCCGATCCTATGGCTACACCTTC
CDR3 protein: CASRPTGARSYGYTF

clone size: .
J gene: TRBJ2-7
D gene: TRBD2
V gene: TRBV5-6
CDR3 DNA: TGTGCCAGCAGCTGGGCAGGGCTAGCGGGGGCCTCCTACGAGCAGTATTTC
CDR3 protein: CASSWAGLAGASYEQYF

clone size: .
J gene: TRBJ1-1
D gene: .
V gene: TRBV7-2
CDR3 DNA: TGTGCCAGCAGCTTAGGGCTCGGGACGGGGTGCGTGCAAGCTTTCTTT
CDR3 protein: CASSLGLGTGCVQAFF

clone size: .
J gene: TRBJ1-5
D gene: .
V gene: TRBV4-1
CDR3 DNA: TGCGCCAGCAGCCAAGAGGAGGGGTGGAATAGCAATCAGCCCCAGCATTTT
CDR3 protein: CASSQEEGWNSNQPQHF

clone size: .
J gene: TRBJ1-2
D gene: .
V gene: TRBV21-1
CDR3 DNA: TGTGCCAGCAGCAAAGTTCCCAGGCCCGCTAACTATGGCTACACCTTC
CDR3 protein: CASSKVPRPANYGYTF

clone size: many
J gene: TRBJ2-7
D gene: .
V gene: TRBV28
CDR3 DNA: TGTGCCAGCAGTTTCAGCAGGACCTATACTTACTACGAGCAGTACTTC
CDR3 protein: CASSFSRTYTYYEQYF

clone size: .
J gene: TRBJ2-3
D gene: TRBD2
V gene: TRBV15
CDR3 DNA: TGTGCCACCAGCAGAGATCTTGCGGGGGGCACAGATACGCAGTATTTT
CDR3 protein: CATSRDLAGGTDTQYF

clone size: many
J gene: TRBJ2-1
D gene: .
V gene: TRBV5-1
CDR3 DNA: TGCGCCAGCAGCTTAGTGGTCTCCTACAATGAGCAGTTCTTC
CDR3 protein: CASSLVVSYNEQFF

clone size: .
J gene: TRBJ2-5
D gene: .
V gene: TRBV9
CDR3 DNA: TGTGCCAACAGCGTAGACGGCGGGAACCAAGAGACCCAGTACTTC
CDR3 protein: CANSVDGGNQETQYF

clone size: .
J gene: TRBJ1-2
D gene: .
V gene: TRBV5-6
CDR3 DNA: TGTGCCAGCAGCCGCCCCTGGGCGGACTATGGCTACACCTTC
CDR3 protein: CASSRPWADYGYTF

clone size: .
J gene: TRBJ1-2
D gene: .
V gene: TRBV5-4
CDR3 DNA: TGTGCCAGCAGCTTAAAGGGGGGCTCTCGGGGTGGCTACACCTTC
CDR3 protein: CASSLKGGSRGGYTF

clone size: many
J gene: TRBJ2-7
D gene: .
V gene: TRBV29-1
CDR3 DNA: TGCAGCGTTGGGGGCGTGGGCTCGTACGCCTACGAGCAGTACTTC
CDR3 protein: CSVGGVGSYAYEQYF

clone size: few
J gene: TRBJ1-2
D gene: .
V gene: TRBV3-1
CDR3 DNA: TGTGCCAGCAGCCAAGGAGGTCCCCTTTATGGCTACACCTTC
CDR3 protein: CASSQGGPLYGYTF

clone size: few
J gene: TRBJ1-6
D gene: .
V gene: TRBV28
CDR3 DNA: TGTGCCAGCAGTTTATTCGGGACTATGGGATCACCCCTCCACTTT
CDR3 protein: CASSLFGTMGSPLHF

clone size: few
J gene: TRBJ2-3
D gene: TRBD2
V gene: TRBV28
CDR3 DNA: TGTGCCAGCAGCGTGGGACTAGCGGGAAGAAACACAGATACGCAGTATTTT
CDR3 protein: CASSVGLAGRNTDTQYF

clone size: many
J gene: TRBJ2-7
D gene: TRBD1
V gene: TRBV5-1
CDR3 DNA: TGCGCCAGCAGCTTGGCCTCAGGGGGCTACGAGCAGTACTTC
CDR3 protein: CASSLASGGYEQYF

clone size: .
J gene: TRBJ2-2
D gene: TRBD2
V gene: TRBV30
CDR3 DNA: TGTGCCTGGACCCCCCGAGGACTAGCGAACACCGGGGAGCTGTTTTTT
CDR3 protein: CAWTPRGLANTGELFF

clone size: few
J gene: TRBJ1-2
D gene: .
V gene: TRBV18
CDR3 DNA: TGTGCCAGCTCACCACCGACCTATGGCTACACCTTC
CDR3 protein: CASSPPTYGYTF

clone size: few
J gene: TRBJ2-7
D gene: .
V gene: TRBV13
CDR3 DNA: TGTGCCAGCAGCTTAGTGCTCGACTCAGAGCAGTACTTC
CDR3 protein: CASSLVLDSEQYF

clone size: .
J gene: TRBJ1-6
D gene: TRBD1
V gene: TRBV7-9
CDR3 DNA: TGTGCCAGCAGCCCCCCGACAGGGAGCTCCTATAATTCACCCCTCCACTTT
CDR3 protein: CASSPPTGSSYNSPLHF

clone size: .
J gene: TRBJ1-1
D gene: .
V gene: TRBV7-2
CDR3 DNA: TGTGCCAGCAGAAGAGTCTATGGCACTGAAGCTTTCTTT
CDR3 protein: CASRRVYGTEAFF

clone size: few
J gene: TRBJ2-5
D gene: .
V gene: TRBV7-9
CDR3 DNA: TGTGCCAGCAGCTTAGCGGGGTACGGGACCCAGTACTTC
CDR3 protein: CASSLAGYGTQYF

clone size: many
J gene: TRBJ2-5
D gene: .
V gene: TRBV5-6
CDR3 DNA: TGTGCCAGCAGCTTCTTGGACCCACGTGAGACCCAGTACTTC
CDR3 protein: CASSFLDPRETQYF

clone size: .
J gene: TRBJ1-1
D gene: TRBD1
V gene: TRBV29-1
CDR3 DNA: TGCAGCGCGGTTATTAGACAGGGCACTGAAGCTTTCTTT
CDR3 protein: CSAVIRQGTEAFF

clone size: .
J gene: TRBJ1-1
D gene: .
V gene: TRBV7-9
CDR3 DNA: TGTGCCAGCAGACGTTTTCAGGGGCTTACTGAAGCTTTCTTT
CDR3 protein: CASRRFQGLTEAFF

clone size: once
J gene: TRBJ2-3
D gene: .
V gene: TRBV20-1
CDR3 DNA: TGCAGTGCTAGAGATCCGAGGGGGTACCGTTCGACGCAGTATTTT
CDR3 protein: CSARDPRGYRSTQYF

clone size: few
J gene: TRBJ2-1
D gene: .
V gene: TRBV11-2
CDR3 DNA: TGTGCCAGCAGCTCCTCAGGGCTGGATGAGCAGTTCTTC
CDR3 protein: CASSSSGLDEQFF

clone size: few
J gene: TRBJ1-2
D gene: TRBD1
V gene: TRBV24-1
CDR3 DNA: TGTGCCACCAGTGATGCGGATGGGACAGACGTTAACTATGGCTACACCTTC
CDR3 protein: CATSDADGTDVNYGYTF

clone size: few
J gene: TRBJ2-5
D gene: TRBD1
V gene: TRBV5-1
CDR3 DNA: TGCGCCAGCAGAGAACCCGGGACAGGGGAGACCCAGTACTTC
CDR3 protein: CASREPGTGETQYF

clone size: once
J gene: TRBJ2-6
D gene: .
V gene: TRBV7-9
CDR3 DNA: TGTGCCAGCAGCTCCGAACTGAGTTACTCTGGGGCCAACGTCCTGACTTTC
CDR3 protein: CASSSELSYSGANVLTF

clone size: .
J gene: TRBJ1-1
D gene: .
V gene: TRBV20-1
CDR3 DNA: TGCAGTGCTAGTATCCTGGTGGGCACTGAAGCTTTCTTT
CDR3 protein: CSASILVGTEAFF